This entry describes one TCR beta chain. Libraries were prepared by immunoSEQ multiplex PCR; TCRdb keeps only in-frame clonotypes and omits some of them. The profile covers about 54,000 clones, with roughly 88% appearing a single time and 3% to 3.5% taken by the ten largest. This specimen belongs to a study of blood T cell repertoires in COVID-19. Study-level information: Acute and convalescent COVID-19 specimens originated in the United States, Italy and Spain. Sources were T cells, B-cell-depleted T cells, or PBMCs; the material itself was cDNA or gDNA.

V dropped 0 bases and J dropped 6; count of bases not matched to a gene: 6. The germline V gene encodes CDR1 MNHEY and CDR2 SVGAGI. The CDR3 runs 16 residues. Sequences were obtained from peripheral blood. This clonotype was sampled from a human donor in a cohort sampled during active COVID-19. The J gene is TRBJ2-2, the V gene TRBV6-5, with 8 nucleotides matching TRBD1. In DNA, the CDR3 is TGTGCCAGCAGTTACTCAGGACAGGGAAAGGCCGGGGAGCTGTTTTTT. Amino acids: CASSYSGQGKAGELFF.